Listed below are T cell receptor beta chains from one sample, sequenced in a study of early T cells in non-severe SARS-CoV-2 infection. TCRdb reprocessed the 5' RACE reads via MiXCR and lists one record per CDR3 protein. The table has about 49,000 distinct CDR3 sequences, more than 10% seen once. The starting material was whole blood, obtained at baseline. The source is an adult who was a healthcare worker with PCR-confirmed SARS-CoV-2 infection or an uninfected control (not recorded which). CDR3s include the opening cysteine and the closing phenylalanine or tryptophan. Fields, in order: D gene, V gene, J gene, clone size, CDR3 DNA, CDR3 protein. D genes are given only for firm matches. Part of the rows lack a size; the others show once, few, many or a class for expanded clones.

d_call: TRBD1
v_call: TRBV7-2
j_call: TRBJ2-5
clone_size: few
cdr3_nt: TGTGCCAGCAGCTTGGGACAGGGCCTGGAGACCCAGTACTTC
cdr3_aa: CASSLGQGLETQYF

d_call: .
v_call: TRBV20-1
j_call: TRBJ2-1
clone_size: .
cdr3_nt: TGCAGTGGTGTCAGGGGCAACAATGAGCAGTTCTTC
cdr3_aa: CSGVRGNNEQFF

d_call: TRBD2
v_call: TRBV3-1
j_call: TRBJ2-3
clone_size: few
cdr3_nt: TGTGCCAGCAGCCAAGGAGGCGGGAGTGGGTCGACAGATACGCAGTATTTT
cdr3_aa: CASSQGGGSGSTDTQYF

d_call: TRBD2
v_call: TRBV28
j_call: TRBJ2-1
clone_size: few
cdr3_nt: TGTGCCAGCAGTCTCCCTAGCGGGAGGCAATTGAACAATGAGCAGTTCTTC
cdr3_aa: CASSLPSGRQLNNEQFF

d_call: .
v_call: TRBV7-2
j_call: TRBJ2-7
clone_size: few
cdr3_nt: TGTGCCAGCAGCTTAATCCAGGGGTCTGGGGAGCAGTACTTC
cdr3_aa: CASSLIQGSGEQYF

d_call: .
v_call: TRBV19
j_call: TRBJ2-1
clone_size: many
cdr3_nt: TGTGCCAGTAGGGGTATAATGGGGCGCGATGAGCAGTTCTTC
cdr3_aa: CASRGIMGRDEQFF

d_call: .
v_call: TRBV24-1
j_call: TRBJ2-1
clone_size: few
cdr3_nt: TGTGCCACCGGGGACCGGGCCCTCGGCACTGAGCAGTTCTTC
cdr3_aa: CATGDRALGTEQFF

d_call: .
v_call: TRBV6-4
j_call: TRBJ1-4
clone_size: .
cdr3_nt: TGTGCCAGCAGAATGGACGGGGGTATGGGAAAACTGTTTTTT
cdr3_aa: CASRMDGGMGKLFF

d_call: TRBD2
v_call: TRBV29-1
j_call: TRBJ2-1
clone_size: .
cdr3_nt: TGCAGCGTTGCCGGACTAGCCGGAGGGGGGCTCTCCTACAATGAGCAGTTCTTC
cdr3_aa: CSVAGLAGGGLSYNEQFF

d_call: .
v_call: TRBV3-1
j_call: TRBJ2-3
clone_size: .
cdr3_nt: TGTGCCAGCAGCCAGAACCCGAGCGGGACAGATACGCAGTATTTT
cdr3_aa: CASSQNPSGTDTQYF

d_call: .
v_call: TRBV28
j_call: TRBJ2-3
clone_size: .
cdr3_nt: TGTGCCAGCCCCCCCAGAGTCCTACCGAGCACAGATACGCAGTATTTT
cdr3_aa: CASPPRVLPSTDTQYF

d_call: .
v_call: TRBV7-3
j_call: TRBJ1-3
clone_size: many
cdr3_nt: TGTGCCAGCAGCCGAACCGGGACGCCTGGAAACACCATATATTTT
cdr3_aa: CASSRTGTPGNTIYF

d_call: .
v_call: TRBV29-1
j_call: TRBJ1-1
clone_size: .
cdr3_nt: TGCAGCGCCGTCCGGGGGCTCCACACTGAAGCTTTCTTT
cdr3_aa: CSAVRGLHTEAFF

d_call: TRBD1
v_call: TRBV28
j_call: TRBJ2-4
clone_size: .
cdr3_nt: TGTGCCAGCAGCAGACAGGGTGGAGCCAAAAACATTCAGTACTTC
cdr3_aa: CASSRQGGAKNIQYF

d_call: .
v_call: TRBV5-4
j_call: TRBJ2-7
clone_size: .
cdr3_nt: TGTGCCAGCAGCAAAGACCAGGGTGGCGAGCAGTACTTC
cdr3_aa: CASSKDQGGEQYF

d_call: .
v_call: TRBV11-2
j_call: TRBJ2-3
clone_size: .
cdr3_nt: TGTGCCAGCAGCCAGAGGGGGGACGTAGGGTCAGATACGCAGTATTTT
cdr3_aa: CASSQRGDVGSDTQYF

d_call: TRBD1
v_call: TRBV18
j_call: TRBJ1-1
clone_size: many
cdr3_nt: TGTGCCAGCTCACCAAAGATCGGACAGGGTGGATACACTGAAGCTTTCTTT
cdr3_aa: CASSPKIGQGGYTEAFF

d_call: .
v_call: TRBV11-2
j_call: TRBJ1-1
clone_size: .
cdr3_nt: TGTGCCAGCAAGGGAGCTGAAGCTTTCTTT
cdr3_aa: CASKGAEAFF

d_call: TRBD2
v_call: TRBV19
j_call: TRBJ2-1
clone_size: .
cdr3_nt: TGTGCCAGTAGGCATATCGGCTTTGTGGGAGGGTCCTACAATGAGCAGTTCTTC
cdr3_aa: CASRHIGFVGGSYNEQFF

d_call: .
v_call: TRBV11-2
j_call: TRBJ1-2
clone_size: .
cdr3_nt: TGTGCCAGCAGCCAACCCGGGGCAGCCTATGGCTACACCTTC
cdr3_aa: CASSQPGAAYGYTF

d_call: TRBD2
v_call: TRBV4-3
j_call: TRBJ2-1
clone_size: few
cdr3_nt: TGCGCCAGCAGCCACCGTAGAACAAGCGGGAGGGGGACCTACAATGAGCAGTTCTTC
cdr3_aa: CASSHRRTSGRGTYNEQFF

d_call: TRBD1
v_call: TRBV12-3/TRBV12-4
j_call: TRBJ1-2
clone_size: .
cdr3_nt: TGTGCCAGCAGCCACCGATCAGGGGGCGTGATCTATGGCTACACCTTC
cdr3_aa: CASSHRSGGVIYGYTF

d_call: .
v_call: TRBV6-5
j_call: TRBJ2-3
clone_size: once
cdr3_nt: TGTGCCAGCAGTTCAGGACTTCCTTACACAGATACGCAGTATTTT
cdr3_aa: CASSSGLPYTDTQYF

d_call: .
v_call: TRBV5-1
j_call: TRBJ2-7
clone_size: .
cdr3_nt: TGCGCCAGCAGCTTGGCATCCAGGTCCTACGAGCAGTACTTC
cdr3_aa: CASSLASRSYEQYF

d_call: TRBD2
v_call: TRBV28
j_call: TRBJ2-2
clone_size: few
cdr3_nt: TGTGCCAGCAGTGGGAGACTAGCGGGTTCCACCGGGGAGCTGTTTTTT
cdr3_aa: CASSGRLAGSTGELFF

d_call: TRBD2
v_call: TRBV7-2
j_call: TRBJ2-1
clone_size: few
cdr3_nt: TGTGCCAGCAGCATAAGACTAGCGGCGTCCTACAATGAGCAGTTCTTC
cdr3_aa: CASSIRLAASYNEQFF

d_call: .
v_call: TRBV5-1
j_call: TRBJ2-1
clone_size: .
cdr3_nt: TGCGCCAGCAGCTTGACAGGGAATTCCTACAATGAGCAGTTCTTC
cdr3_aa: CASSLTGNSYNEQFF

d_call: .
v_call: TRBV19
j_call: TRBJ2-2
clone_size: many
cdr3_nt: TGTGCCAGCAAGCGGCAGGCAGACTACACCGGGGAGCTGTTTTTT
cdr3_aa: CASKRQADYTGELFF

d_call: .
v_call: TRBV14
j_call: TRBJ1-1
clone_size: .
cdr3_nt: TGTGCCAGCAGCCAAGTAGCAGGGTTAAACACTGAAGCTTTCTTT
cdr3_aa: CASSQVAGLNTEAFF

d_call: .
v_call: TRBV18
j_call: TRBJ2-7
clone_size: .
cdr3_nt: TGTGCCAGCTCCCCTTTGGGCGGGGATCCCTACGAGCAGTACTTC
cdr3_aa: CASSPLGGDPYEQYF

d_call: .
v_call: TRBV28
j_call: TRBJ1-5
clone_size: .
cdr3_nt: TGTGCCAGCAGTTGGGGTCAGCCCCAGCATTTT
cdr3_aa: CASSWGQPQHF

d_call: .
v_call: TRBV7-2
j_call: TRBJ2-3
clone_size: .
cdr3_nt: TGTGCCAGCAGCTCCGACAGGAGCACAGATACGCAGTATTTT
cdr3_aa: CASSSDRSTDTQYF

d_call: .
v_call: TRBV29-1
j_call: TRBJ2-3
clone_size: .
cdr3_nt: TGCAGCGTTGCTGTAGGGGCCCATAGCACAGATACGCAGTATTTT
cdr3_aa: CSVAVGAHSTDTQYF

d_call: .
v_call: TRBV27
j_call: TRBJ1-6
clone_size: few
cdr3_nt: TGTGCCAGCAGTAATGACGGGAATTCACCCCTCCACTTT
cdr3_aa: CASSNDGNSPLHF

d_call: .
v_call: TRBV7-9
j_call: TRBJ1-6
clone_size: many
cdr3_nt: TGTGCCAGCAGCCCCCGTGAAGGGGCTTCACCCCTCCACTTT
cdr3_aa: CASSPREGASPLHF

d_call: TRBD1
v_call: TRBV7-2
j_call: TRBJ2-6
clone_size: many
cdr3_nt: TGTGCCAGCAGCCGAACAGGGACAGGTACCTCCTCTGGGGCCAACGTCCTGACTTTC
cdr3_aa: CASSRTGTGTSSGANVLTF

d_call: .
v_call: TRBV6-1
j_call: TRBJ1-5
clone_size: few
cdr3_nt: TGTGCCAGCAGTGAAGTTGGGAATCAGCCCCAGCATTTT
cdr3_aa: CASSEVGNQPQHF

d_call: .
v_call: TRBV9
j_call: TRBJ2-4
clone_size: few
cdr3_nt: TGTGCCAGCAGCGCCTCAGCGGAACTAGCCAAAAACATTCAGTACTTC
cdr3_aa: CASSASAELAKNIQYF

d_call: .
v_call: TRBV6-1
j_call: TRBJ1-1
clone_size: few
cdr3_nt: TGTGCCAGCAGTGAAGCAGGGGAATCGACTGAAGCTTTCTTT
cdr3_aa: CASSEAGESTEAFF

d_call: .
v_call: TRBV28
j_call: TRBJ1-1
clone_size: few
cdr3_nt: TGTGCCAGCAGTTTTTTGGCCCCGCCCCAAGCTTTCTTT
cdr3_aa: CASSFLAPPQAFF

d_call: .
v_call: TRBV20-1
j_call: TRBJ1-6
clone_size: .
cdr3_nt: TGCAGTGCTAGAGATTCGGGGAAGGGCTCCTATAATTCACCCCTCCACTTT
cdr3_aa: CSARDSGKGSYNSPLHF

d_call: TRBD1
v_call: TRBV2
j_call: TRBJ1-5
clone_size: many
cdr3_nt: TGTGCCAGCAGTCGAGGACAGGACCAGCCCCAGCATTTT
cdr3_aa: CASSRGQDQPQHF

d_call: .
v_call: TRBV3-1
j_call: TRBJ2-1
clone_size: .
cdr3_nt: TGTGCCAGCAGCCAAGCGGGAGCCTGGAATGAGCAGTTCTTC
cdr3_aa: CASSQAGAWNEQFF

d_call: .
v_call: TRBV15
j_call: TRBJ2-5
clone_size: .
cdr3_nt: TGTGCCACCAGCAGTGGTGACACCACCGGAGAGACCCAGTACTTC
cdr3_aa: CATSSGDTTGETQYF

d_call: .
v_call: TRBV11-2
j_call: TRBJ2-1
clone_size: .
cdr3_nt: TGTGCCAGCAGCTTAGAGGTTCCCCACCGAAGCTCCTACAATGAGCAGTTCTTC
cdr3_aa: CASSLEVPHRSSYNEQFF

d_call: .
v_call: TRBV2
j_call: TRBJ2-1
clone_size: .
cdr3_nt: TGTGCCAGCAGTGAACGGCTAACGTCCGGGGATGAGCAGTTCTTC
cdr3_aa: CASSERLTSGDEQFF

d_call: .
v_call: TRBV12-3/TRBV12-4
j_call: TRBJ2-7
clone_size: few
cdr3_nt: TGTGCCAGCAGTTTGGTGTACAAGGGCTACGAGCAGTACTTC
cdr3_aa: CASSLVYKGYEQYF

d_call: .
v_call: TRBV11-2
j_call: TRBJ2-1
clone_size: many
cdr3_nt: TGTGCCAGCAGCTTAGATGGTCGCCTCCCGAATGAGCAGTTCTTC
cdr3_aa: CASSLDGRLPNEQFF

d_call: .
v_call: TRBV7-2
j_call: TRBJ2-5
clone_size: few
cdr3_nt: TGTGCCAGCAGCTTAGCGGGACCCCTCCCAGAGACCCAGTACTTC
cdr3_aa: CASSLAGPLPETQYF

d_call: .
v_call: TRBV7-8
j_call: TRBJ2-5
clone_size: .
cdr3_nt: TGTGCCAGCAGCTTTCAGGGGAGAGGGTACCAAGAGACCCAGTACTTC
cdr3_aa: CASSFQGRGYQETQYF

d_call: .
v_call: TRBV20-1
j_call: TRBJ2-5
clone_size: few
cdr3_nt: TGCAGTGCTAGAACCGACAGTTACGAGACCCAGTACTTC
cdr3_aa: CSARTDSYETQYF

d_call: .
v_call: TRBV9
j_call: TRBJ2-6
clone_size: .
cdr3_nt: TGTGCCAGCAGCGTAATTGGGGGCTTCTCTGGGGCCAACGTCCTGACTTTC
cdr3_aa: CASSVIGGFSGANVLTF

d_call: .
v_call: TRBV5-1
j_call: TRBJ2-3
clone_size: .
cdr3_nt: TGCGCCAGCAGCTTGGAATTAGATACGCAGTATTTT
cdr3_aa: CASSLELDTQYF

d_call: .
v_call: TRBV18
j_call: TRBJ1-1
clone_size: .
cdr3_nt: TGTGCCAGCTCACCACCGTACGGTGAGAACACTGAAGCTTTCTTT
cdr3_aa: CASSPPYGENTEAFF

d_call: .
v_call: TRBV12-3/TRBV12-4
j_call: TRBJ2-7
clone_size: few
cdr3_nt: TGTGCCAGCAGTTTTGAGGGATCCTACGAGCAGTACTTC
cdr3_aa: CASSFEGSYEQYF

d_call: .
v_call: TRBV7-9
j_call: TRBJ2-6
clone_size: few
cdr3_nt: TGTGCCAGCAGCTTAACACCAAGCTCTGGGGCCAACGTCCTGACTTTC
cdr3_aa: CASSLTPSSGANVLTF

d_call: .
v_call: TRBV6-2/TRBV6-3
j_call: TRBJ2-7
clone_size: .
cdr3_nt: TGTGCCAGCAGTTTGGGCGTCATTTACGAGCAGTACTTC
cdr3_aa: CASSLGVIYEQYF

d_call: TRBD2
v_call: TRBV29-1
j_call: TRBJ2-7
clone_size: few
cdr3_nt: TGCAGCGTTGGAGCGGGAGTTATGCGTGAGGAGCAGTACTTC
cdr3_aa: CSVGAGVMREEQYF

d_call: .
v_call: TRBV7-9
j_call: TRBJ1-1
clone_size: .
cdr3_nt: TGTGCCAGCAGCTTACAGGGGTCGAATACTGAAGCTTTCTTT
cdr3_aa: CASSLQGSNTEAFF

d_call: .
v_call: TRBV6-6
j_call: TRBJ1-5
clone_size: few
cdr3_nt: TGTGCCAGCAGTTACCTGGAGCAGCCCCAGCATTTT
cdr3_aa: CASSYLEQPQHF